This TCR beta chain was sequenced for a study of CD8 T cells in cerebrospinal fluid in Alzheimer's disease. TCRdb processed the 10x single-cell sequencing reads again and assigns one entry to each CDR3 protein, with no DNA. The sample's table shows some 1,400 distinct CDR3 sequences. Source material: cerebrospinal fluid. These receptors were taken from a human donor with Alzheimer's disease.

This clonotype is identified as medium-sized (0.01 to 0.1%) from frequency. The chain is built from TRBV10-1 and TRBJ2-1; TCRdb selects TRBD1, and the lack of DNA leaves this call unchecked. This CDR3 has 19 amino acids. Germline CDR1 WNHNN, CDR2 SYGVQD (reference sequence). The CDR3 region is CASTGQGHPPGHRYNEQFF.